A selection of T cell receptor beta chains follows, all from one sample in a study of T-cell reconstitution after alpha-beta-depleted transplantation in children. TCRdb analysed the PCR reads with MiXCR anew, one entry per CDR3 protein. The sample lists 450,000 to 550,000 distinct CDR3 sequences, over 10% occurring once. Sequences were derived from PBMCs, mostly from graft donor cells, sampled 180 days after TCRalphabeta/CD19-depleted stem cell transplant. The source of these receptors is a female patient aged 2-10 years who had a stem cell transplant for aplastic anemia, so the T cells may come from the graft donor. Both conserved end residues are part of each CDR3. A D gene is named only where the DNA matches it firmly. The size of a clone is reported for some rows only, either as once, few or many, or as a class for expanded clones.

j_call v_call clone_size d_call cdr3_nt cdr3_aa
TRBJ2-7 TRBV5-1 few TRBD2 TGCGCCAGCAGCTTGGATGGGCTAGCGGGCCCAACGGGGCGCTACGAGCAGTACTTC CASSLDGLAGPTGRYEQYF
TRBJ2-3 TRBV7-2 few TRBD2 TGTGCCAGCAGCTTCAAGCTACTAGCGGGAGGAGCAGATACGCAGTATTTT CASSFKLLAGGADTQYF
TRBJ2-3 TRBV11-2 few TRBD2 TGTGCCAGCAGCTTAGGGGCCGGGACTAGTGTCGCAGATACGCAGTATTTT CASSLGAGTSVADTQYF
TRBJ1-2 TRBV6-5 few NA TGTGCCAGCAGTTACTCGACGCCGGGCTTACCGGACTATGGCTACACCTTC CASSYSTPGLPDYGYTF
TRBJ2-1 TRBV4-3 NA NA TGCGCCAGCAGCCAAGTTCCGGGGGACTTTTACAATGAGCAGTTCTTC CASSQVPGDFYNEQFF
TRBJ2-7 TRBV20-1 many NA TGCAGTGTTAAATGGGGGGTCCACAGGGGCGAGCAGTACTTC CSVKWGVHRGEQYF
TRBJ2-3 TRBV5-1 few NA TGCGCCAGCAGCTTGTCCTCTCGAAATACGCAGTATTTT CASSLSSRNTQYF
TRBJ2-5 TRBV12-3/TRBV12-4 NA TRBD2 TGTGCCAGCAGCCTTGGGACTAGCGAGAAGACCCAGTACTTC CASSLGTSEKTQYF
TRBJ2-5 TRBV6-2/TRBV6-3 NA TRBD1 TGTGCCAGCAGTTACAACTCCGGGACAGGGGGCCAAGAGACCCAGTACTTC CASSYNSGTGGQETQYF
TRBJ1-3 TRBV12-3/TRBV12-4 NA TRBD1 TGTGCCAGCTCCTTGGACAGGAACTCTGGAAACACCATATATTTT CASSLDRNSGNTIYF
TRBJ1-1 TRBV18 few NA TGTGCCAGCTCACCCCTTTCCGCAGGGAACACTGAAGCTTTCTTT CASSPLSAGNTEAFF
TRBJ1-1 TRBV5-1 NA NA TGCGCCAGCAGCTTGGCCCCGGAGGACACTGAAGCTTTCTTT CASSLAPEDTEAFF
TRBJ2-5 TRBV30 NA NA TGTGCCTGGAGTGTCCAAGAGACCCAGTACTTC CAWSVQETQYF
TRBJ2-7 TRBV28 many NA TGTGCCAGCAGTGCCAGGGTGGTAGCCTACGAGCAGTACTTC CASSARVVAYEQYF
TRBJ2-1 TRBV7-2 NA TRBD2 TGTGCCAGCAGCTTAGCGGGCTGGACGATCAGGCGGGAGGGCTACAATGAGCAGTTCTTC CASSLAGWTIRREGYNEQFF
TRBJ2-1 TRBV4-2 few TRBD1 TGTGCCAGCAGCCCTTGGACAGGGGGGTCCTACAATGAGCAGTTCTTC CASSPWTGGSYNEQFF
TRBJ2-7 TRBV15 NA NA TGTGCCACCAGCAGAGAAGGACGGACCTACGAGCAGTACTTC CATSREGRTYEQYF
TRBJ2-1 TRBV5-1 NA TRBD2 TGCGCCAGCAGGGTCGGACTAGCGGGAGGCAATGAGCAGTTCTTC CASRVGLAGGNEQFF
TRBJ1-2 TRBV7-9 few NA TGTGCCAGCAGCCCTCCGTCGAGCTATGGCTACACCTTC CASSPPSSYGYTF
TRBJ2-7 TRBV11-2 few NA TGTGCCAGCAGCTTAGAGGTGTGGGGCACGGGGAGGTACGAGCAGTACTTC CASSLEVWGTGRYEQYF
TRBJ1-2 TRBV19 few NA TGTGCCAGTAGTATTAAGGGCGCTCCATATGGCTACACCTTC CASSIKGAPYGYTF
TRBJ2-3 TRBV12-3/TRBV12-4 few TRBD1 TGTGCCAGCCGAAGACAGGGGATCACAGATACGCAGTATTTT CASRRQGITDTQYF
TRBJ1-2 TRBV29-1 few NA TGCAGCGTTCTCGCGGTTCGGTCGGGCTACACCTTC CSVLAVRSGYTF
TRBJ1-2 TRBV12-3/TRBV12-4 NA TRBD1 TGTGCCAGCAGTTCTTCACACCCGGGACAGAGGTCTGGCTACACCTTC CASSSSHPGQRSGYTF
TRBJ2-7 TRBV7-6 few NA TGTGCCAGCAGCTTAGCTGGCGAATCTCCCTCCTACGAGCAGTACTTC CASSLAGESPSYEQYF
TRBJ2-1 TRBV12-3/TRBV12-4 NA TRBD2 TGTGCCAGCAGTCGAGGACTAGCGGGAGTCTTGAGGTCCTACAATGAGCAGTTCTTC CASSRGLAGVLRSYNEQFF
TRBJ2-1 TRBV5-1 NA NA TGCGCCGTAAGTAGCGGTCCCTACAATGAGCAGTTCTTC CAVSSGPYNEQFF
TRBJ2-1 TRBV20-1 few TRBD2 TGCAGTGCTAGACCCAAAGCGGGGGGGCACTACAATGAGCAGTTCTTC CSARPKAGGHYNEQFF
TRBJ2-5 TRBV7-3 few NA TGTGCCAGCAGCTTAAGGGGACAAAGGTACCAAGAGACCCAGTACTTC CASSLRGQRYQETQYF
TRBJ2-2 TRBV20-1 few NA TGCAGTGCTAGACGCCTCATCGGGGAGCTGTTTTTT CSARRLIGELFF
TRBJ2-1 TRBV7-2 few NA TGTGCCAGCGCCCCTAGGACATCTAGAAGCTCCTACAATGAGCAGTTCTTC CASAPRTSRSSYNEQFF
TRBJ1-2 TRBV20-1 many TRBD1 TGCAGTGCAAGGACAGGGGGCGGGTATGGCTACACCTTC CSARTGGGYGYTF
TRBJ2-3 TRBV11-3 few TRBD1 TGTGCCAGCAGCACCCGGACAGGGGGTAGCACAGATACGCAGTATTTT CASSTRTGGSTDTQYF
TRBJ2-5 TRBV27 many NA TGTGCCAGCAGTTCGGGGGATCAAGAGACCCAGTACTTC CASSSGDQETQYF
TRBJ2-3 TRBV9 few NA TGTGCCAGCAGCGTAATTGCTTCTAGCACAGATACGCAGTATTTT CASSVIASSTDTQYF
TRBJ2-1 TRBV9 few NA TGTGCCAGCAGCGTAGTGGCACTCCTCTCCTACAATGAGCAGTTCTTC CASSVVALLSYNEQFF